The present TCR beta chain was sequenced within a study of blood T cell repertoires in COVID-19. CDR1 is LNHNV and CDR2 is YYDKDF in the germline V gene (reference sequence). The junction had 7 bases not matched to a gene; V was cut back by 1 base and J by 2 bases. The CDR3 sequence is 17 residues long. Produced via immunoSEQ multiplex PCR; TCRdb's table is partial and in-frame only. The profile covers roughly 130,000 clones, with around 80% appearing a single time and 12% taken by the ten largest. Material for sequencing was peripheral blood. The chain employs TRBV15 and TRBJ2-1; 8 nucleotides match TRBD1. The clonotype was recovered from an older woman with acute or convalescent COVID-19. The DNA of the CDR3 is TGTGCCACCAGCAGAGTGGGAGTGACAGGGGCCTACAATGAGCAGTTCTTC. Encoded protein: CATSRVGVTGAYNEQFF.